The 9 T cell receptor beta chains below were found in one sample sequenced in a study of regulatory T cells in long-lasting Graves disease. For TCR beta, libraries came from iRepertoire HTBI primers and Arm-PCR of CDR3 regions. Via MiXCR, TCRdb re-called the multiplex PCR reads, giving one row per CDR3 protein. Here the sample spans 650,000 to 700,000 distinct CDR3 sequences, 25% to 30% being singletons. Time point meaning: persistent/refractory GD, antithyroid drugs over 5 years with positive TRAb. Following extraction of RNA from PBMCs, that RNA was used to make the TCR library. Sequenced here: peripheral blood mononuclear cells (PBMCs), sampled when the disease was refractory, from a patient treated with antithyroid drugs. Receptor source: a female donor with Graves disease.

This chain links TRBV24-1 with TRBJ1-2; TRBD1 might be the D (5 bases). The V end lost 4 bases, the J end lost 8 bases, and 16 bases lay between the germline ends. The germline CDR1 and CDR2 sequences are KGHDR and SFDVKD. The CDR3 runs 14 residues. DNA of the CDR3: TGTGCCACCAGTGACCGGAGGACAATGGGGGGCTACACCTTC. This translates into CATSDRRTMGGYTF.

In its sample, this clonotype was seen a few times. The CDR3 sequence is CSARAPVSEAFF. Written as DNA, the CDR3 is TGCAGTGCTAGAGCACCCGTCTCTGAAGCTTTCTTT. The chain is built from TRBV20-1 and TRBJ1-1; D uncertain. Germline values: CDR1 DFQATT, CDR2 SNEGSKA (reference sequence). V was trimmed by 1 base and J by 6 bases, leaving 9 bases between them. The CDR3 sequence is 12 residues long.

This clonotype was counted many times. This chain joins TRBV2 and TRBJ2-7; D may be TRBD2 (6 bases). Trimming took 4 bases from V and 2 from J, leaving 15 bases between them. This CDR3 has 15 residues. CDR1 is SNHLY and CDR2 is FYNNEI in the germline V gene. The CDR3 here is CASSGYRRGTYEQYF. CDR3 sequence (DNA): TGTGCCAGCAGTGGGTACAGGAGGGGAACCTACGAGCAGTACTTC.

This clonotype was seen a handful of times. The rearrangement uses TRBV15 and TRBJ2-7, with 10 bases that match TRBD1. Per germline, CDR1 LNHNV and CDR2 YYDKDF (reference sequence). The CDR3 has 16 residues. V lost 0 bases and J lost 2; bases outside the gene matches: 4. CDR3 residues: CATSRDGGTGAYEQYF. The CDR3 region has the DNA TGTGCCACCAGCAGAGATGGGGGGACAGGGGCCTACGAGCAGTACTTC.

The V and J genes are TRBV11-2 and TRBJ1-2; D gene unclear. CDR1 is SGHAT and CDR2 is FQNNGV in the germline V gene. This CDR3 spans 15 amino acids. The V end was cut by 4 bases, the J end by 4 bases, with 16 bases between. CDR3 in amino acids: CASSSAPHGSYGYTF. CDR3 sequence (DNA): TGTGCCAGCAGCTCCGCTCCTCACGGGAGCTATGGCTACACCTTC.

The chain employs TRBV6-2 or TRBV6-3 and TRBJ1-5, with D tentatively TRBD1 (5 bases). Germline CDR1 and CDR2: MNHEY and SVGEGT. The CDR3 contains 13 residues. CDR3 loop: CAARGWGNQPQHF. CDR3 bases: TGTGCGGCGAGGGGCTGGGGCAATCAGCCCCAGCATTTT.

This chain connects TRBV6-4 to TRBJ2-2; TRBD2 is a possible D gene (6 bases). V lost 5 bases to trimming and J lost 3 bases, with 10 bases between them. CDR1 and CDR2 (germline): MRHNA, SNTAGT. The CDR3 contains 14 residues. The CDR3 is CASSFSGYTGELFF. Here the CDR3 DNA reads TGTGCCAGCAGTTTCAGCGGGTACACCGGGGAGCTGTTTTTT.

This chain connects TRBV20-1 to TRBJ1-6; D gene ambiguous. V lost 3 bases and J lost 6, with 9 bases in between. CDR1 is DFQATT and CDR2 is SNEGSKA in the germline V gene (reference sequence). The CDR3 contains 13 residues. In DNA, the CDR3 is TGCAGTGCTAGCTCCGAGGGTAATTCACCCCTCCACTTT. It specifies CSASSEGNSPLHF.

This clonotype was seen more than once but under ten times. V usage is TRBV3-1 and J usage is TRBJ1-1; D possibly corresponds to TRBD1 (6 bases). The CDR3 totals 13 residues. Trimming took 4 bases from V and 4 from J, leaving 10 bases between them. CDR1 is LGHDT, CDR2 YNNKEL, per germline (reference sequence). The DNA for the CDR3 is TGTGCCAGCAGCCGCACAGGGATCACTGAAGCTTTCTTT. Its protein is CASSRTGITEAFF.